This is a list of T cell receptor beta chains from one sample in a study of blood T cell repertoires in COVID-19. Data came from immunoSEQ multiplex PCR; TCRdb stores just in-frame clones and leaves some out. The top ten hold 1.9% of the sample, which has some 250,000 clones, roughly 88% seen once. Sequencing was performed on PBMCs or T cells enriched from blood (not recorded which). All receptors come from a woman aged 45-59 years who had recovered from COVID-19. Both conserved end residues are part of each CDR3. Not every row has a clone size; where given, it reads once, few, many or a size class.

clone size	V gene	CDR3 protein
.	TRBV5-4	CATGRQNQPQHF
.	TRBV5-1	CASSWRQGADEQFF
.	TRBV5-5	CASSYGGTREEKLFF
.	TRBV18	CASSRSGPNNSPLHF
few	TRBV5-1	CASSFGQAYEQYF
once	TRBV7-2	CASSRGTGRDNEQFF
.	TRBV7-9	CASSREGAGFNEKLFF
.	TRBV4-1	CASSPYFGGLNEKLFF
.	TRBV21-1	CARAGTALNNEQFF
.	TRBV19	CASSPLQSPEQYF
.	TRBV4-2	CASSQDGGVRQPQHF
.	TRBV12-3/TRBV12-4	CASSTRDSSEQYF
.	TRBV6-5	CASSGGGARNEQFF
.	TRBV2	CASSEDRQGYTF
.	TRBV9	CASSVWGTGGIYEQYF
.	TRBV3-1/TRBV3-2	CASSQGGQTYEQYF
.	TRBV7-8	CASSLMAGGPGEQYF
.	TRBV6-4	CASRGSPGSIDTQYF
.	TRBV5-4	CASSKQGGSEQFF
once	TRBV28	CASSSPGRTEAFF
.	TRBV5-8	CASPWRQGANYGYTF
.	TRBV2	CASRQGAYEQFF
.	TRBV6-5	CASSYRTGRQPQHF
few	TRBV29-1	CSGGQQNTEAFF
.	TRBV4-1	CASSQDGFGGANVLTF
.	TRBV7-2	CASSLTGSGSSYNSPLHF
.	TRBV7-9	CASSLTVDGYTF
.	TRBV6-5	CASSRLAGVSNEQFF
.	TRBV27	CASSLSESHGYTF
.	TRBV18	CASSPPGTSVQFF
.	TRBV15	CATSRDRGTEAFF
.	TRBV5-4	CASSLGQRSGEKLFF
.	TRBV28	CASSLREDTQYF
once	TRBV5-8	CASSLLPVLNTEAFF
.	TRBV7-9	CASSLNLDKQFF
.	TRBV27	CASSPAGTGSYEQYF
.	TRBV5-4	CASSLTGVDEQYF
.	TRBV18	CASSTPPIYGYTF
.	TRBV5-1	CASSPTGVDAFF
.	TRBV11-2	CASSLRSGPSYEQYF
.	TRBV7-9	CASRPGTGLRGANVLTF
.	TRBV28	CASISPGQGFNSNQPQHF
once	TRBV7-6	CASSSGTGRNQPQHF
few	TRBV24-1	CATSDPSTGPLGEQYF
.	TRBV27	CASRSPVRDRVNTEAFF
.	TRBV7-8	CASSLAGGPGNEQFF
.	TRBV6-2/TRBV6-3	CASSLTGGATDTQYF
.	TRBV6-5	CASSFRGRDTEAFF
.	TRBV27	CASSSGTGLYEQYF
.	TRBV28	CASSLRGLAGYEQYF